This T cell receptor (beta chain) was recovered during a study of T cell responses to AZD1222 COVID-19 vaccine. Using immunoSEQ multiplex PCR, the repertoire was profiled, and TCRdb retains in-frame clones only, with some absent. Altogether tens of thousands of clones are present, approximately 90% being singletons, with the ten largest covering approximately 5%. Regarding the study as a whole: Among vaccine-associated CD4 TCRs, coverage spanned spike, with dominance at 160-218 and 743-854. Baseline serology detected seropositivity in only six AZD1222 recipients.

About this clone itself: The antigen remains undetermined.

The germline V gene encodes CDR1 SQVTM and CDR2 ANQGSEA. The CDR3 is 13 residues long. V lost 7 bases and J lost 4, with 16 bases in between. This material consisted of peripheral blood, taken on day 0 of AZD1222 vaccination. The chain links TRBV29-1 to TRBJ1-2, with D possibly matching TRBD1 (5 bases). The clonotype was recovered from an adult in good health. The CDR3 region has the DNA TGCAGCGCCATCCACGGGGGAGGCTATGGCTACACCTTC. This encodes CSAIHGGGYGYTF.